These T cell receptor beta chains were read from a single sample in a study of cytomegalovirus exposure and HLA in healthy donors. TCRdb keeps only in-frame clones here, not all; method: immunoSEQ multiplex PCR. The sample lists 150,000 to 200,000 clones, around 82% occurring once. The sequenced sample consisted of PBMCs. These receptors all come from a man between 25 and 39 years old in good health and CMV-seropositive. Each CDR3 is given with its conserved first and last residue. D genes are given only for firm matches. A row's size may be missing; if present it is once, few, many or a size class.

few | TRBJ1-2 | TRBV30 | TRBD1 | TGTGCCAGATCGGCGGGGCAGGGGGTGGGCTATGGCTACACCTTC | CARSAGQGVGYGYTF
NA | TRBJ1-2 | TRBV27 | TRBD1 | TGTGCCAGCAAAGACAGGGTTAACTATGGCTACACCTTC | CASKDRVNYGYTF
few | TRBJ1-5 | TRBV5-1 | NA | TGCGCCAGCAGTTCTGGCAGTGGCAATCAGCCCCAGCATTTT | CASSSGSGNQPQHF
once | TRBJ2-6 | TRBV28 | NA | TGTGCCAGCAGTTCACTTCGCTCTGGGGCCAACGTCCTGACTTTC | CASSSLRSGANVLTF
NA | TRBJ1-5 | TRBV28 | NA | TGTGCCAGCAGTTTGCCCCCCGGGGGGTCGAGCAATCAGCCCCAGCATTTT | CASSLPPGGSSNQPQHF
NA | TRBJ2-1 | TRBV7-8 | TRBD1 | TGTGCCAGCAGCCCGCGGACAGGCGCGCCATACCAGTTCTTC | CASSPRTGAPYQFF
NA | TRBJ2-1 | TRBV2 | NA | TGTGCCAGCTACTACAGGGACAATGAGCAGTTCTTC | CASYYRDNEQFF
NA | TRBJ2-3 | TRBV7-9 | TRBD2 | TGTGCCAGCAGCTTAGGACCCCTAGCGGGCTTAGATACGCAGTATTTT | CASSLGPLAGLDTQYF
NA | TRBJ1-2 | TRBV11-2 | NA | TGTGCCAGCAGCTTAGCCAGATCCTATGGCTACACCTTC | CASSLARSYGYTF
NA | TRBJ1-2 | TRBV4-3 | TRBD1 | TGCGCCAGCAGCCGAGGACAGGGAGCTAACTATGGCTACACCTTC | CASSRGQGANYGYTF
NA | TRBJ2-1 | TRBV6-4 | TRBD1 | TGTGCCAGCAGCGCCGGACAGGGACCCTACAATGAGCAGTTCTTC | CASSAGQGPYNEQFF
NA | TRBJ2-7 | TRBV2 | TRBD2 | TGTGCCAGCACGAGGGAGACTAGCGGGCTAGGCTCCTACGAGCAGTACTTC | CASTRETSGLGSYEQYF
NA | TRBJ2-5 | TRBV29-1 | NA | TGCAGCGTCCTACTAGCTGGGGAGACCCAGTACTTC | CSVLLAGETQYF
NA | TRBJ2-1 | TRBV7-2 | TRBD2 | TGTGCCAGCAGCCTCAATATGGCTAGCGGGGGCCGAAATGAGCAGTTCTTC | CASSLNMASGGRNEQFF
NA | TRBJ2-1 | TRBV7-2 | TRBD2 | TGTGCCAGCAGCTTGGGGCCAGCGGGGGGGCGACGAAATGAGCAGTTCTTC | CASSLGPAGGRRNEQFF
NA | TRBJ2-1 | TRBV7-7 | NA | TGTGCCCTAAAGTGGACTACCTACAATGAGCAGTTCTTC | CALKWTTYNEQFF
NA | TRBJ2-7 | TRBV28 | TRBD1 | TGTGCCAGCATCACCGGACAGGGGACCTACGAGCAGTACTTC | CASITGQGTYEQYF
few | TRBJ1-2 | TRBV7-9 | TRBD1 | TGTGCCAGCAGTCGACAGGGGGCAGACTATGGCTACACCTTC | CASSRQGADYGYTF
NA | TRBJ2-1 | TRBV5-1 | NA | TGCGCCAGCACCCCCCGGGGTGCGGGACGAACGGATTACAATGAGCAGTTCTTC | CASTPRGAGRTDYNEQFF
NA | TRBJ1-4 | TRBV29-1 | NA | TGCAGCGTTCTCCGGGGGGCAGGAGGTGGCGAAAAACTGTTTTTT | CSVLRGAGGGEKLFF
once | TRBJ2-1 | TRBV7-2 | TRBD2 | TGTGCCAGCAGCCAACTACCCGGGACTAGCAGACAGAATGAGCAGTTCTTC | CASSQLPGTSRQNEQFF
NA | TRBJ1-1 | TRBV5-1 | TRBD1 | TGCGCCAGCAGCGCTCGGACAGGGATGGGCACTGAAGCTTTCTTT | CASSARTGMGTEAFF
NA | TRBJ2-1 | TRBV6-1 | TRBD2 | TGTGCCAGCAGCACGACTAGCAGGTACAATGAGCAGTTCTTC | CASSTTSRYNEQFF
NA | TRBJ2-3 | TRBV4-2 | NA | TGTGCCAGCAGCCAAGACCTTTACACAGATACGCAGTATTTT | CASSQDLYTDTQYF
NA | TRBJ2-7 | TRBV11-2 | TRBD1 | TGTGCCAGCAGCTTAGAGCGGGACAGGGGACTCTACGAGCAGTACTTC | CASSLERDRGLYEQYF
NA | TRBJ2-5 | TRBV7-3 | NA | TGTGCCAGCAGCTTAACGGGCGGGGGCGGAGAGACCCAGTACTTC | CASSLTGGGGETQYF
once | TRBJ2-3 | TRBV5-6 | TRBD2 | TGTGCCAGCACCCTTGGCCTCGGGGGGGGTCCAGATACGCAGTATTTT | CASTLGLGGGPDTQYF
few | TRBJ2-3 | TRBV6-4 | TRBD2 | TGTGCCAGCAGTGACTCGGGACTAGCGGGAGCAGATACGCAGTATTTT | CASSDSGLAGADTQYF
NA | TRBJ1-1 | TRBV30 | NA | TGTGCCTGGAGTGGAGCGGGAGTAAACACTGAAGCTTTCTTT | CAWSGAGVNTEAFF
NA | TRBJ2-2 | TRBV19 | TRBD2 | TGTGCCAGTAGTCTTTGGACTAGCGGGAGTTCGCCGGGGGAGCTGTTTTTT | CASSLWTSGSSPGELFF
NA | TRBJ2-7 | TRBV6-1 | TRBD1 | TGTGCCAGCAGTGAGAGGGGGACAGGAGATTACGAGCAGTACTTC | CASSERGTGDYEQYF
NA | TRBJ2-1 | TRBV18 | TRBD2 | TGTGCCAGCTCACCTGCAGCGGGACGAGGGAATGAGCAGTTCTTC | CASSPAAGRGNEQFF
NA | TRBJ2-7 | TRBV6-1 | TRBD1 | TGTGCCAGCAGTGCGGGGACAGAGCTTTACGAGCAGTACTTC | CASSAGTELYEQYF
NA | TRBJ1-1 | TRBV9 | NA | TGTGCCAGCAGCGTAGAGAGGAACACTGAAGCTTTCTTT | CASSVERNTEAFF
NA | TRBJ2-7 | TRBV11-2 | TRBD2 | TGTGCCAGCAGCTCCACCGCGGGGGGACCCTACGAGCAGTACTTC | CASSSTAGGPYEQYF
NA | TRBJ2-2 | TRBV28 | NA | TGTGCCAGCAGTGTAAACAGGGATCGGGTCACGACCGGGGAGCTGTTTTTT | CASSVNRDRVTTGELFF
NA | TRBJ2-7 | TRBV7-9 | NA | TGTGCCAGCAGTCCTCTGAGTGGCTCCTACGAGCAGTACTTC | CASSPLSGSYEQYF
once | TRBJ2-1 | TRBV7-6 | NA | TGTGCCAGCAGCTTAGCGTACGGCGACTATGAGCAGTTCTTC | CASSLAYGDYEQFF
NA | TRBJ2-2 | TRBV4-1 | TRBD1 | TGCGCCAGCAGCCGTCAGGACAGGTTGAGCACCGGGGAGCTGTTTTTT | CASSRQDRLSTGELFF
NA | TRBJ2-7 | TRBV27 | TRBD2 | TGTGCCAGCAGTCCCCAAGGGACTATCCTACGAGGGCAGTACTTC | CASSPQGTILRGQYF
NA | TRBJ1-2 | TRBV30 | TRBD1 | TGTGCCTGGAGTGTAGGGACAGGGTATGGCTACACCTTC | CAWSVGTGYGYTF
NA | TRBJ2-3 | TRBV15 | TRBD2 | TGTGCCACCAGCAGAGACCTTAGCGGGAGCTCAGATACGCAGTATTTT | CATSRDLSGSSDTQYF
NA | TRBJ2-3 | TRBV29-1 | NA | TGCAGCGTTGAAGATCCGACAGCTAGCACAGATACGCAGTATTTT | CSVEDPTASTDTQYF
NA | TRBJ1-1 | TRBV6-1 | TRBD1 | TGTGCCAGCAGTGAACAGGCAGGGGGTGGGAACACTGAAGCTTTCTTT | CASSEQAGGGNTEAFF
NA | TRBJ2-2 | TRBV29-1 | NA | TGCAGCGGAACGACTACAGCGAACACCGGGGAGCTGTTTTTT | CSGTTTANTGELFF
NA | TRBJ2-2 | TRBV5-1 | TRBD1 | TGCGCCAGCAGCTTTCCGGGACAGTCATTAGGTAACACCGGGGAGCTGTTTTTT | CASSFPGQSLGNTGELFF
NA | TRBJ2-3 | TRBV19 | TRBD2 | TGTGCCAGTAGGCTAGCGGGTGAAACAGATACGCAGTATTTT | CASRLAGETDTQYF
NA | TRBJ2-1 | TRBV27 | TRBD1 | TGTGCCAGCAGTTCAAGGACAGGGGCTAATAGGTACAATGAGCAGTTCTTC | CASSSRTGANRYNEQFF
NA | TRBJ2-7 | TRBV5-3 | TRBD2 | TGTGCCAGCAAGAAACTAGCGGACTCCTACGAGCAGTACTTC | CASKKLADSYEQYF
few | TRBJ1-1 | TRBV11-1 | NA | TGTGCCAGCAGACTCCCGGGAGGGAACACTGAAGCTTTCTTT | CASRLPGGNTEAFF
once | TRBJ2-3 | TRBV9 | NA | TGTGCCAGCAGCGTAGCGGCGGGCCACAACACAGATACGCAGTATTTT | CASSVAAGHNTDTQYF
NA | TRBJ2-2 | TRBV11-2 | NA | TGTGCCAGCAGCTTAGTCGGGGACACCGGGGAGCTGTTTTTT | CASSLVGDTGELFF
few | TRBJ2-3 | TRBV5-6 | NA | TGTGCCAGCAGCCCGGAGGTGGCCAGGGGTTATGATACGCAGTATTTT | CASSPEVARGYDTQYF
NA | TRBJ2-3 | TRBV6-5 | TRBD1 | TGTGCCAGCAGTTCACCGGGGACAGGGACAGATACGCAGTATTTT | CASSSPGTGTDTQYF
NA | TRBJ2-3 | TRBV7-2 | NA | TGTGCCAGCAGTTCCGGACTTGGGGTAGATACGCAGTATTTT | CASSSGLGVDTQYF
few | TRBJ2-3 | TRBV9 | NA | TGTGCCAGCAGCGTAGAAGGAGCGGGCACAGATACGCAGTATTTT | CASSVEGAGTDTQYF
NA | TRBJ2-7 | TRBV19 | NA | TGTGCCAGTAGTCCCGGGACAAGGAACTACGAGCAGTACTTC | CASSPGTRNYEQYF